This entry lists 25 T cell receptor beta chains sequenced from one sample in a study of T cell repertoires in cytomegalovirus infection. TCRdb reanalysed the reads using MiXCR and keeps one entry per CDR3 protein. The sample has fewer than 950,000 distinct CDR3 sequences; around a third are singletons. Antigens for these TCRs are unknown. This material consisted of cultured CD8+ T cells from PBMCs, taken from culture after CMV antigen stimulation. The receptors shown here come from a human donor in good health (CMV status not recorded). Some clones in this sample may be carry-over from other donors' samples.

V is TRBV6-2 or TRBV6-3 and J is TRBJ2-7; D perhaps matches TRBD1 (5 bases). The CDR3 is 13 amino acids. The V end was cut by 3 bases, the J end by 0 bases, with 6 bases between. Germline V CDR1 and CDR2: MNHEY, SVGEGT. The DNA for the CDR3 is TGTGCCAGCAGTTATGACAGCTCCTACGAGCAGTACTTC. Amino acids: CASSYDSSYEQYF.

This clonotype was seen many times. Here the CDR3 DNA reads TGTGCCAGCAGCCCAAGAGAGACCCAGTACTTC. Translation gives CASSPRETQYF. The chain is built from TRBV7-2 and TRBJ2-5; no firm D call. The V gene lost 5 bases and the J gene lost 4 bases, with 5 bases spanning the gap. The germline CDR1 and CDR2 sequences are SGHTA and FQGNSA. The length of the CDR3 is 11 residues.

This clonotype was recorded only once. The chain has TRBV20-1 and TRBJ2-2, with D tentatively TRBD1 or TRBD2 (5 bases each). V was shortened by 4 bases and J by 3 bases, with 15 bases between the two germline ends. Germline-derived CDR1 and CDR2 are DFQATT and SNEGSKA (reference sequence). The length of the CDR3 is 15 residues. This CDR3 reads CSATQVQGDTGELFF. Here the CDR3 DNA reads TGCAGTGCTACCCAAGTTCAGGGAGACACCGGGGAGCTGTTTTTT.

This clonotype has a handful of counts. The gene calls are TRBV6-6 and TRBJ1-1; the D is unclear. CDR3 size: 10 residues. V was trimmed by 11 bases and J by 3 bases, leaving 7 bases between them. Germline V gene data show CDR1 as MNHNY and CDR2 as SVGAGI (reference sequence). CDR3 sequence: CAGGHTEAFF. The DNA of the CDR3 is TGTGCCGGAGGGCACACTGAAGCTTTCTTT.

The chain has TRBV6-1 and TRBJ1-5, with a weak D call TRBD1 (6 bases). CDR3 length: 16 amino acids. The germline V and J ends were trimmed by 2 bases and 4 bases, with 15 bases remaining between them. The germline V gene has CDR1 MNHNS and CDR2 SASEGT. This chain's CDR3 is CASSEWEGGANQPQHF. CDR3 DNA: TGTGCCAGCAGTGAATGGGAGGGGGGGGCGAATCAGCCCCAGCATTTT.

In its sample, this clonotype was seen many times. This chain connects TRBV7-2 to TRBJ1-2; no reliable D call. V lost 3 bases, J lost 2 bases, and 13 bases lay in between. The CDR3 has 15 residues. The germline V gene has CDR1 SGHTA and CDR2 FQGNSA. CDR3 nucleotides: TGTGCCAGCAGCTTGACGGTCGGAGGAAACTATGGCTACACCTTC. Encoded protein: CASSLTVGGNYGYTF. Combining the CDR3 with reference TRBV7-2 and TRBJ1-2 gives the whole variable domain GAGVSQSPSNKVTEKGKDVELRCDPISGHTALYWYRQSLGQGLEFLIYFQGNSAPDKSGLPSDRFSAERTGGSVSTLTIQRTQQEDSAVYLCASSLTVGGNYGYTFGSGTRLTVV.

The rearrangement uses TRBV10-3 and TRBJ2-7; no firm D call. In germline, CDR1 is ENHRY, CDR2 SYGVKD. This CDR3 has 17 residues. V was pared by 2 bases and J by 2 bases, with 19 bases between. Here the CDR3 reads CAISELGTLFGAYEQYF. Here the CDR3 DNA reads TGTGCCATCAGTGAGCTCGGAACCCTGTTCGGTGCCTACGAGCAGTACTTC.

V gene TRBV15 combines with J gene TRBJ1-5; possibly TRBD1 for D (6 bases). This CDR3 spans 16 amino acids. Germline CDR1 is LNHNV and CDR2 is YYDKDF (reference sequence). The ends were cut back, 0 bases at V and 2 bases at J, with 11 bases in the middle. CDR3 sequence: CATSRDRGFGNQPQHF. In nucleotides, the CDR3 is TGTGCCACCAGCAGAGATAGGGGGTTCGGCAATCAGCCCCAGCATTTT.

This clonotype was recorded a few times. The chain uses TRBV4-1 and TRBJ1-2; D is possibly TRBD1 (5 bases). Trimming took off 3 bases at V and 0 bases at J, with 14 bases between the two ends. Germline V gene lookup returns CDR1 MGHRA and CDR2 YSYEKL. The CDR3 covers 16 residues. The CDR3 DNA reads as TGCGCCAGCAGCCATGGAAAGGGGCAGACTAACTATGGCTACACCTTC. Protein sequence: CASSHGKGQTNYGYTF.

This clonotype has a handful of counts. The chain uses TRBV7-9 and TRBJ1-2; no firm D call. V was shortened by 0 bases and J by 4 bases, with 9 bases between the two germline ends. Germline values: CDR1 SEHNR, CDR2 FQNEAQ (reference sequence). This CDR3 spans 14 amino acids. The CDR3 bases are TGTGCCAGCAGCTTAGCATTCCAGATCTATGGCTACACCTTC. Amino acid sequence: CASSLAFQIYGYTF.

This clonotype has a handful of counts. The V call is TRBV7-9, the J call TRBJ1-6; tentatively, D is TRBD1 (5 bases). V gave up 5 bases and J gave up 9 bases, with 17 bases separating them. Germline CDR1 and CDR2: SEHNR and FQNEAQ (reference sequence). The CDR3 extends over 15 amino acids. In DNA, the CDR3 is TGTGCCAGCAGCCCCGGGACGGTGGGGGGTTCACCCCTCCACTTT. Translation: CASSPGTVGGSPLHF.

Only a few counts were recorded for this clonotype. This chain uses TRBV19 with TRBJ1-3, with unresolved D. The ends were cut back, 3 bases at V and 0 bases at J, with 9 bases in the middle. This CDR3 has 15 residues. Germline CDR1 is LNHDA and CDR2 is SQIVND (reference sequence). The CDR3: CASSILGTSGNTIYF. The CDR3 coding sequence is TGTGCCAGTAGTATTTTAGGAACCTCTGGAAACACCATATATTTT. Using reference TRBV19 and TRBJ1-3 for the parts outside the CDR3, the full variable domain is DGGITQSPKYLFRKEGQNVTLSCEQNLNHDAMYWYRQDPGQGLRLIYYSQIVNDFQKGDIAEGYSVSREKKESFPLTVTSAQKNPTAFYLCASSILGTSGNTIYFGEGSWLTVV.

This clonotype turned up a few times. The CDR3 loop reads CASSRGMGTEAFF. The CDR3 DNA reads TGTGCCAGCAGTCGGGGAATGGGGACTGAAGCTTTCTTT. The rearrangement uses TRBV27 and TRBJ1-1, with no clear D. The CDR3 consists of 13 residues. Germline CDR1 and CDR2: MNHEY and SMNVEV (reference sequence). Trimming took off 5 bases at V and 5 bases at J, with 12 bases between the two ends.

This clonotype showed up many times. The J gene is TRBJ1-6, the V gene TRBV6-5; D not certain. Germline V gene lookup returns CDR1 MNHEY and CDR2 SVGAGI. The V gene lost 0 bases and the J gene lost 6 bases, with 3 bases spanning the gap. The CDR3 has 13 residues. The CDR3 DNA follows: TGTGCCAGCAGTTACTCGGGTAATTCACCCCTCCACTTT. Encoded protein: CASSYSGNSPLHF.

This clonotype has only a few counts. V usage is TRBV19 and J usage is TRBJ2-3; possibly TRBD2 for D (5 bases). V was cut by 6 bases and J by 2 bases, with 12 bases left in between. The CDR3 totals 14 residues. Germline V gives CDR1 LNHDA, CDR2 SQIVND (reference sequence). In DNA, the CDR3 is TGTGCCAGTAGAAACTGGGAGTCCACAGATACGCAGTATTTT. This codes for CASRNWESTDTQYF.

This clonotype was detected many times. J is TRBJ2-5 and V is TRBV7-9, with D hard to call. Germline V gives CDR1 SEHNR, CDR2 FQNEAQ (reference sequence). This CDR3 is built from 15 residues. Trimming cost V 8 bases and J 0 bases, with 16 bases left between them. The CDR3 spells CASGVPGPYQETQYF. CDR3 coding DNA: TGTGCCAGCGGCGTTCCCGGGCCGTACCAAGAGACCCAGTACTTC.

The table lists this clonotype with many counts. V is TRBV6-1 and J is TRBJ1-5, with D tentatively TRBD1 (6 bases). CDR3 length equals 13 residues. Looked up from germline, CDR1 is MNHNS and CDR2 is SASEGT. V gave up 6 bases and J gave up 2 bases, with 8 bases separating them. This chain's CDR3 is CASRSGGNQPQHF. The CDR3 DNA reads TGTGCCAGCAGATCAGGGGGCAATCAGCCCCAGCATTTT.

V gene TRBV4-2 combines with J gene TRBJ2-1; 10 nucleotides agree with TRBD2. J was trimmed by 8 bases and V by 1 base; bases with no gene match: 8. Germline CDR1 is LGHNA and CDR2 is YNFKEQ. The CDR3 runs 16 residues. The CDR3: CASSQGGAGGIDEQFF. DNA for the CDR3: TGTGCCAGCAGCCAAGGGGGAGCGGGGGGGATCGATGAGCAGTTCTTC.

V usage is TRBV15 and J usage is TRBJ2-1; a possible D gene is TRBD2 (5 bases). The CDR3 extends over 15 amino acids. With 0 bases removed from V and 3 bases from J, the gap between germline ends came to 9 bases. Germline lookup yields CDR1 LNHNV and CDR2 YYDKDF (reference sequence). CDR3 amino acids: CATSRERALYNEQFF. The CDR3 DNA sequence: TGTGCCACCAGCAGAGAGCGGGCACTCTACAATGAGCAGTTCTTC.

This clonotype was observed a handful of times. This chain joins TRBV7-9 and TRBJ2-1; no clear D. The germline V gene encodes CDR1 SEHNR and CDR2 FQNEAQ (reference sequence). The length of the CDR3 is 12 residues. Trimming removed 8 bases from V and 7 bases from J, with 12 bases in between. CDR3 coding DNA: TGTGCCAGCTCCTATATCGGAAATGAGCAGTTCTTC. Translating gives CASSYIGNEQFF.

This sequence joins TRBV6-5 and TRBJ1-2, with TRBD1 as a possible D gene (6 bases). Germline CDR1 reads MNHEY; CDR2 reads SVGAGI. V shed 4 bases and J shed 1 base, with 10 bases lying between them. The CDR3 covers 14 residues. CDR3 residues: CASSFLDSNYGYTF. The CDR3 DNA is TGTGCCAGCAGTTTTTTGGACAGTAACTATGGCTACACCTTC.

The table lists this clonotype with a few counts. The V call is TRBV19, the J call TRBJ1-1; 7 nucleotides align to TRBD1. The germline V gene has CDR1 LNHDA and CDR2 SQIVND (reference sequence). With V trimmed by 6 bases and J by 1 base, 14 bases remained unmatched. The CDR3 is 17 residues long. The CDR3 loop is CASRHRTKGAGNTEAFF. The CDR3 nucleotides read TGTGCCAGTAGGCATCGGACGAAGGGGGCCGGGAACACTGAAGCTTTCTTT.

The table lists this clonotype with many counts. The chain combines TRBV7-6 with TRBJ2-2; TRBD1 aligns across 7 bases. The germline gives CDR1 SGHVS, CDR2 FNYEAQ. With V trimmed by 1 base and J by 5 bases, 10 bases remained unmatched. The CDR3 is 17 residues long. The CDR3 reads CASSLDFRSTGTGELFF. The CDR3, as DNA: TGTGCCAGCAGCTTAGATTTTAGGTCGACAGGGACCGGGGAGCTGTTTTTT. Full variable domain (rest looked up from reference TRBV7-6 and TRBJ2-2): GAGVSQSPRYKVTKRGQDVALRCDPISGHVSLYWYRQALGQGPEFLTYFNYEAQQDKSGLPNDRFSAERPEGSISTLTIQRTEQRDSAMYRCASSLDFRSTGTGELFFGEGSRLTVL.

This clonotype appeared once. The chain combines TRBV27 with TRBJ1-2; D is ambiguous. The CDR3 extends over 14 amino acids. Germline-derived CDR1 and CDR2 are MNHEY and SMNVEV (reference sequence). Trimming removed 0 bases at V and 4 bases at J, with 9 bases between. In DNA, the CDR3 is TGTGCCAGCAGTTTATCTGCGGGAACCTATGGCTACACCTTC. It yields the protein CASSLSAGTYGYTF.

The V and J genes are TRBV7-9 and TRBJ1-3; D is perhaps TRBD1 (6 bases). The CDR3 runs to 14 residues. V was cut by 5 bases and J by 2 bases, with 10 bases left in between. CDR1 is SEHNR, CDR2 FQNEAQ, per germline (reference sequence). The CDR3 here is CASSPGEAGNTIYF. The CDR3 coding sequence is TGTGCCAGCAGCCCAGGGGAAGCTGGAAACACCATATATTTT.